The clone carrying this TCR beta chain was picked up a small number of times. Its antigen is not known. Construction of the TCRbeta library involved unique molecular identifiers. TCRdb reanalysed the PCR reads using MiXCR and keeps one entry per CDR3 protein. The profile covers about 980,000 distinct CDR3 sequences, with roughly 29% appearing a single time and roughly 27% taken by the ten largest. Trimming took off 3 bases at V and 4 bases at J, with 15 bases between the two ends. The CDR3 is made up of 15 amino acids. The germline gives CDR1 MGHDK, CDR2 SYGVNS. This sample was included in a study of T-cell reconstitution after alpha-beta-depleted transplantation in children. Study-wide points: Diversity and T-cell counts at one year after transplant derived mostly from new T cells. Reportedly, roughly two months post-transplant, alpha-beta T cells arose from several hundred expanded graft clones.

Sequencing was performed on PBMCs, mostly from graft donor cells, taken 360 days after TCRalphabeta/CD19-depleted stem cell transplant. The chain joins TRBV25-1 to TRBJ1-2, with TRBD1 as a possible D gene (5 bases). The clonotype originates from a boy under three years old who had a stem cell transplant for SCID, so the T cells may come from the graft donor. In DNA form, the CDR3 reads TGTGCCAGCAGTGAGGACGACAGCATTGGCTATGGCTACACCTTC. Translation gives CASSEDDSIGYGYTF.